Below, 8 T cell receptor beta chains from the same sample are listed, as sequenced in a study of neurological immune-mediated disorders. TCRdb re-derived calls from the 5' RACE reads in MiXCR, one entry per CDR3 protein. The table records roughly 67,000 distinct CDR3 sequences, approximately 3.7% of them present only once. The sequenced material came from PBMCs. The origin of the receptors is a man aged 50-59 years with multiple sclerosis.

This clonotype was observed many times. The chain recombines TRBV5-4 with TRBJ2-1, with TRBD1 matching over 9 bases. The CDR3 is made up of 15 amino acids. J lost 2 bases, V lost 3 bases, and 3 bases had no gene match. Germline CDR1 reads SGHNT; CDR2 reads YYREEE (reference sequence). CDR3 protein: CASSYRDRAYNEQFF. Here the CDR3 DNA reads TGTGCCAGCAGCTACCGGGACAGGGCCTACAATGAGCAGTTCTTC.

This clonotype came up many times. DNA of the CDR3: TGTGCCAGCAGTTCAGCAGGAGAATACGAGCAGTACGTC. It encodes CASSSAGEYEQYV. V and J are TRBV28 and TRBJ2-7; no firm D call. The CDR3 is 13 residues long. V lost 4 bases and J lost 4, with 11 bases in between. Germline CDR1 MDHEN, CDR2 SYDVKM.

This clonotype occurred many times. In DNA form, the CDR3 reads TGTGCCAGCAGTGCCGACAGGGGGGGCAATCAGCCCCAGCATTTT. This translates into CASSADRGGNQPQHF. V usage is TRBV2 and J usage is TRBJ1-5, with TRBD1 matching 9 bases. CDR3 size: 15 residues. The trim removed 4 bases at V and 2 bases at J, leaving 3 bases unmatched. CDR1 is SNHLY, CDR2 FYNNEI, per germline.

This clonotype has at least ten counts. The J gene is TRBJ1-1, the V gene TRBV5-4, with D hard to call. V was clipped by 1 base and J by 0 bases, with 16 bases between them. There are 17 residues in the CDR3. Germline V gene sequence: CDR1 SGHNT, CDR2 YYREEE (reference sequence). The CDR3 loop is CASSLIGRGFMNTEAFF. CDR3 DNA sequence: TGTGCCAGCAGCTTGATAGGGAGAGGCTTCATGAACACTGAAGCTTTCTTT.

Many counts were recorded for this clonotype. This sequence joins TRBV6-1 and TRBJ1-5, with 9 bases identical to TRBD1. The CDR3 extends over 15 amino acids. After removal of 6 bases from V and 1 base from J, the junction contained 4 bases not matched to a gene. Germline values: CDR1 MNHNS, CDR2 SASEGT. CDR3 DNA: TGTGCCAGCAGGACGGGACAGGGAAGCAATCAGCCCCAGCATTTT. This sequence encodes CASRTGQGSNQPQHF.

This clonotype qualifies as medium-sized. The rearrangement joins TRBV5-1 to TRBJ2-7, with D possibly matching TRBD1 (5 bases). This CDR3 contains 13 residues. V dropped 0 bases and J dropped 4 bases, with 8 bases sitting between them. Germline values: CDR1 SGHRS, CDR2 YFSETQ. The CDR3: CASSLVAGYEQYF. The CDR3 nucleotides read TGCGCCAGCAGCTTGGTGGCAGGGTACGAGCAGTACTTC. The full variable domain, completed using reference TRBV5-1 and TRBJ2-7, is KAGVTQTPRYLIKTRGQQVTLSCSPISGHRSVSWYQQTPGQGLQFLFEYFSETQRNKGNFPGRFSGRQFSNSRSEMNVSTLELGDSALYLCASSLVAGYEQYFGPGTRLTVT.

The table lists this clonotype with many counts. The chain couples TRBV7-2 to TRBJ2-1; D not certain. The CDR3 runs to 13 residues. Trimming left V 3 bases short and J 5 bases short, with 8 bases between. The germline gives CDR1 SGHTA, CDR2 FQGNSA. For the CDR3, the DNA is TGTGCCAGCAGCTTGTTAAGGGACAATGAGCAGTTCTTC. It codes for CASSLLRDNEQFF.

Many counts were recorded for this clonotype. This rearrangement joins TRBV6-2 or TRBV6-3 to TRBJ2-4, with TRBD1 matching 9 bases. Germline trimming cut 0 bases from V and 0 bases from J; bases unmatched to any gene: 6. The CDR3 runs 18 residues. Germline V gene sequence: CDR1 MNHEY, CDR2 SVGEGT. The CDR3 DNA is TGTGCCAGCAGTTACTCCACGGGACAGGGTTTAGCCAAAAACATTCAGTACTTC. Translation gives CASSYSTGQGLAKNIQYF.